Listed below are T cell receptor beta chains from one sample, sequenced in a study of radiotherapy plus CTLA-4 blockade in lung cancer. Only in-frame clones appear in the TCRdb table, and some are missing; sequencing was by immunoSEQ multiplex PCR. The profile covers roughly 92,000 clones, with around 87% appearing a single time and more than 2% taken by the ten largest. Specimen: peripheral blood, collected from a patient treated with radiotherapy plus ipilimumab. The receptors here all came from a human donor with non-small cell lung cancer who had a partial response to radiotherapy plus ipilimumab. The CDR3 runs from the conserved cysteine through the conserved F or W. A D gene is named only where the DNA matches it firmly. Size is omitted from some rows. Given values are once, few, many or a class for expanded clones.

>TRBV28|TRBJ1-6|TRBD1|few
TGTGCCAGCAGTTTTGGCGACAGGGGGGATTCACCCCTCCACTTT
CASSFGDRGDSPLHF
>TRBV5-1|TRBJ2-3|TRBD2|NA
TGCGCCAGCAGCTTTCTAGTAGCGGGAAGCACAGATACGCAGTATTTT
CASSFLVAGSTDTQYF
>TRBV6-1|TRBJ1-2|TRBD1|few
TGTGCCAGCAGTGGCCGTTACTCCGACCGGGACAGGGGGCGTAACGGCTACACCTTC
CASSGRYSDRDRGRNGYTF
>TRBV5-1|TRBJ1-5|TRBD1|NA
TGCGCCAGCAGCTCGGGACAGGGGGGTAATCAGCCCCAGCATTTT
CASSSGQGGNQPQHF
>TRBV10-3|TRBJ1-2|NA|NA
TGTGCCATCAGTGAGTCAGGTACAGTTAACTATGGCTACACCTTC
CAISESGTVNYGYTF
>TRBV11-2|TRBJ1-4|TRBD1|NA
TGTGCCAGCAGCCACTTCGGGGGCGGATTCAGGGGGACTAATGAAAAACTGTTTTTT
CASSHFGGGFRGTNEKLFF
>TRBV7-9|TRBJ2-1|NA|NA
TGTGCCAGCAGCTTAGAAGTATCCGGGAGTGAGCAGTTCTTC
CASSLEVSGSEQFF
>TRBV27|TRBJ1-5|NA|NA
TGTGCCAGCAGTTCGGCAGGGGGCAATCAGCCCCAGCATTTT
CASSSAGGNQPQHF
>TRBV7-2|TRBJ2-3|NA|NA
TGTGCCAGCAGCTTATATCGGACAGATACGCAGTATTTT
CASSLYRTDTQYF
>TRBV14|TRBJ1-1|NA|NA
TGTGCCAGCAGCCCTTGGAACGGGGACACTGAAGCTTTCTTT
CASSPWNGDTEAFF
>TRBV7-9|TRBJ2-3|TRBD2|NA
TGTGCCAGCAGCTCCGGGACTAGCGCAGATACGCAGTATTTT
CASSSGTSADTQYF
>TRBV9|TRBJ2-1|NA|NA
TGTGCCAGCAGCGTACACCTGGGGGAGGTTAATGAGCAGTTCTTC
CASSVHLGEVNEQFF
>TRBV6-6|TRBJ2-2|TRBD2|NA
TGTGCCAGTTTCGCACGCCGGGGAGGGGTCACCGGGGAGCTGTTTTTT
CASFARRGGVTGELFF
>TRBV14|TRBJ1-2|NA|NA
TGTGCCAGCAGCCCAGAAGCTCAGGGAAGCTATGGCTACACCTTC
CASSPEAQGSYGYTF
>TRBV9|TRBJ2-1|NA|NA
TGTGCCAGCAGCCAGGGGTACAATGAGCAGTTCTTC
CASSQGYNEQFF
>TRBV2|TRBJ2-3|TRBD1|NA
TGTGCCAGCAGTGTCGACAGGGATCCAGATACGCAGTATTTT
CASSVDRDPDTQYF
>TRBV5-1|TRBJ2-1|TRBD2|NA
TGCGCCAGCAGCTTGGAAACCCAGCGGGATTACAATGAGCAGTTCTTC
CASSLETQRDYNEQFF
>TRBV7-9|TRBJ2-1|TRBD1|NA
TGTGCCAGCAGCTCGGGACAGGGGTCCTACAATGAGCAGTTCTTC
CASSSGQGSYNEQFF
>TRBV25-1|TRBJ2-7|TRBD2|NA
TGTGCCAGCAGTATCCGGGGGGGGTCCGGTACCTACGAGCAGTACTTC
CASSIRGGSGTYEQYF
>TRBV6-1|TRBJ1-1|NA|NA
TGTGCCAGCAGTGAAGCGGGCAGCTTGAACACTGAAACTTTCTTT
CASSEAGSLNTETFF
>TRBV7-2|TRBJ1-5|NA|NA
TGTGCCAGCAGCCCGGGGGGAGGGGTAAATCAGCCCCAGCATTTT
CASSPGGGVNQPQHF
>TRBV28|TRBJ2-1|TRBD2|NA
TGTGCCAGCAGTTTAAGCGGGGGCGGGTCCCGCGGATACAATGAGCAGTTCTTC
CASSLSGGGSRGYNEQFF
>TRBV18|TRBJ2-5|TRBD1|NA
TGTGCCAGCTCGGGGACAGGGATGGTGAAGACCCAGTACTTC
CASSGTGMVKTQYF
>TRBV10-3|TRBJ2-3|TRBD2|NA
TGTGCCATCTCGGCGGGGGGAAACACAGATACGCAGTATTTT
CAISAGGNTDTQYF
>TRBV6-5|TRBJ1-2|TRBD1|NA
TGTGCCAGCACCGCTCGGACAGGCCTCTATGGCTACACCTTC
CASTARTGLYGYTF
>TRBV9|TRBJ2-1|TRBD1|NA
TGTGCCAGCAGCGCTCCTACAGGGGGATTTTCCGACAATGAGCAGTTCTTC
CASSAPTGGFSDNEQFF
>TRBV29-1|TRBJ1-5|TRBD1|NA
TGCAGCATTACCCAGGGGGACAGGGATCAGCCCCAGCATTTT
CSITQGDRDQPQHF
>TRBV27|TRBJ2-2|TRBD1|NA
TGTGCCAGCAGTAGACAGGGAAGGAACACCGGGGAGCTGTTTTTT
CASSRQGRNTGELFF
>TRBV6-5|TRBJ2-3|TRBD2|NA
TGTGCCAGCAGTTTTCTAGCGGCCCCCACAGATACGCAGTATTTT
CASSFLAAPTDTQYF
>TRBV9|TRBJ1-3|NA|NA
TGTGCCAGCAGCGCCGGACAGACCTCTGGAAACACCATATATTTT
CASSAGQTSGNTIYF
>TRBV27|TRBJ2-7|TRBD2|NA
TGTGCCAGCAGTTCGACTAGCGGGTACCCCGGGGGGCAGTACTTC
CASSSTSGYPGGQYF
>TRBV5-1|TRBJ1-1|NA|once
TGCGCCAGCAGCGGGGTGCAGGGCCGTAGCATGAACACTGAAGCTTTCTTT
CASSGVQGRSMNTEAFF
>TRBV7-3|TRBJ2-3|NA|NA
TGTGCCAGCAGCTCGGGACTTCCGGGCACAGATACGCAGTATTTT
CASSSGLPGTDTQYF
>TRBV7-2|TRBJ2-1|NA|NA
TGTGCCAGCAGCTTAGGGCAGGGGTCCTACAATGAGCAGTTCTTC
CASSLGQGSYNEQFF
>TRBV19|TRBJ2-6|TRBD1|NA
TGTGCCAGTAGTACCCAGGGGGCTGGGGCCAACGTCCTGACTTTC
CASSTQGAGANVLTF
>TRBV9|TRBJ2-2|NA|NA
TGTGCCAGCAGCGTAGGGTTAGTAGCCGGGGAGCTGTTTTTT
CASSVGLVAGELFF
>TRBV29-1|TRBJ2-1|NA|NA
TGCAGCGTTTCGACAGGCTACAATGAGCAGTTCTTC
CSVSTGYNEQFF
>TRBV6-5|TRBJ1-1|NA|NA
TGTGCCAGCATCCCCCCAAGGGGGAACACTGAAGCTTTCTTT
CASIPPRGNTEAFF
>TRBV13|TRBJ2-4|TRBD2|NA
TGTGCCAGCAGCCCCGCGGGGGGCCTCTCAAACATTCAGTACTTC
CASSPAGGLSNIQYF
>TRBV10-3|TRBJ1-2|NA|NA
TGTGCCATCAGTAAAGAAAGCAGGGCTACTAACTATGGCTACACCTTC
CAISKESRATNYGYTF
>TRBV28|TRBJ2-4|TRBD1|NA
TGTGCCAGCAGTTCCCCCAGGGGGAGCAAAAACATTCAGTACTTC
CASSSPRGSKNIQYF
>TRBV5-1|TRBJ1-6|TRBD1|NA
TGCGCCAGCAGCTTGGGGGACAGCCTCAATTCACCCCTCCACTTT
CASSLGDSLNSPLHF
>TRBV5-4|TRBJ2-7|NA|NA
TGTGCCAGCAGCTTCTTCCTAGCCTACGAGCAGTACTTC
CASSFFLAYEQYF
>TRBV2|TRBJ1-6|TRBD1|NA
TGTGCCAGCAGTGTCCGGACAGGGACGGTGAAAGCGGGTTCACCCCTCCACTTT
CASSVRTGTVKAGSPLHF
>TRBV7-2|TRBJ1-2|NA|NA
TGTGCCAGCAGCTTAGCCCGGGAAGACTATGGCTACACCTTC
CASSLAREDYGYTF
>TRBV10-1|TRBJ2-5|TRBD2|NA
TGCGCCAGCAGCCGCGGGGGCCAAGAGACCCAGTACTTC
CASSRGGQETQYF
>TRBV5-1|TRBJ2-1|TRBD2|NA
TGCGCCAGCAGCGTGAGCGGGACCCGGTCGAATGAGCAGTTCTTC
CASSVSGTRSNEQFF
>TRBV6-6|TRBJ2-1|NA|NA
TGTGCCAGCAGACCCCGGGCCCAGGCGGGGAATGAGCAGTTCTTC
CASRPRAQAGNEQFF
>TRBV4-1|TRBJ2-7|TRBD2|NA
TGCGCCAGCAGCCTACAGCCCCTGAGCGGGAACTCCTACGAGCAGTACTTC
CASSLQPLSGNSYEQYF
>TRBV5-1|TRBJ2-7|NA|NA
TGCGCCAGCAGCCCCCGTGGGGCCGGGAGAAGCTACGAGCAGTACTTC
CASSPRGAGRSYEQYF
>TRBV5-5|TRBJ1-5|TRBD1|NA
TGTGCCAGCAGCCTGGACAGGACTAGCAATCAGCCCCAGCATTTT
CASSLDRTSNQPQHF
>TRBV15|TRBJ2-6|NA|few
TGTGCCACCAGGAATGAAAGGGGCAGGACCTCTGGGGCCAACGTCCTGACTTTC
CATRNERGRTSGANVLTF
>TRBV28|TRBJ1-3|NA|NA
TGTGCCAGCAGTTCTCGTGGAAACACCATATATTTT
CASSSRGNTIYF
>TRBV6-1|TRBJ1-1|NA|NA
TGTGCCAGCAGTGTGTCCGGGAGGAGGAACACTGAAGCTTTCTTT
CASSVSGRRNTEAFF
>TRBV28|TRBJ2-3|NA|few
TGTGCCAGCAGCCCCGAGGGGGTCGATACGCAGTATTTT
CASSPEGVDTQYF
>TRBV18|TRBJ2-7|TRBD1|NA
TGTGCCAGCTCACAAGGGACAGCCGACGAGCAGTACTTC
CASSQGTADEQYF
>TRBV6-5|TRBJ1-5|NA|NA
TGTGCCAGCAGTTACGGAAGGGAGAGTCAGCCCCAGCATTTT
CASSYGRESQPQHF
>TRBV5-1|TRBJ2-7|TRBD2|NA
TGCGCCAGCAGCCCCGGACTAGCGGGAAGTTACGAGCAGTACTTC
CASSPGLAGSYEQYF
>TRBV10-3|TRBJ2-2|TRBD2|few
TGTGCCATCAGGCCGGGACTAGCGGGAGGCACCGGGGAGCTGTTTTTT
CAIRPGLAGGTGELFF